What follows describes a single T cell receptor (beta chain). Its target is unknown. This sample is part of a study of T cell responses to AZD1222 COVID-19 vaccine. Study findings and constraints: Spike-wide coverage was observed for vaccine-associated CD4 TCRs, with dominant responses at 160-218 and 743-854. Repertoire collection took place solely once the T cell response had peaked.

The CDR3 spans 15 residues. Germline CDR1 and CDR2: SGHAT and FQDESV (reference sequence). Trimming cost V 0 bases and J 9 bases, with 15 bases left between them. The method was immunoSEQ multiplex PCR; TCRdb's version includes in-frame clones alone and lacks a portion of them. The sample includes under 85,000 clones, nearly 90% of them seen just once. V usage is TRBV11-1 and J usage is TRBJ2-1, with D unresolved. This receptor was identified in an adult in good health. Specimen: peripheral blood, collected on day 0 of AZD1222 vaccination. The CDR3 DNA reads as TGTGCCAGCAGCTTAGCCGGCCCCCCCCTTAGTGAGCAGTTCTTC. Amino acid sequence: CASSLAGPPLSEQFF.